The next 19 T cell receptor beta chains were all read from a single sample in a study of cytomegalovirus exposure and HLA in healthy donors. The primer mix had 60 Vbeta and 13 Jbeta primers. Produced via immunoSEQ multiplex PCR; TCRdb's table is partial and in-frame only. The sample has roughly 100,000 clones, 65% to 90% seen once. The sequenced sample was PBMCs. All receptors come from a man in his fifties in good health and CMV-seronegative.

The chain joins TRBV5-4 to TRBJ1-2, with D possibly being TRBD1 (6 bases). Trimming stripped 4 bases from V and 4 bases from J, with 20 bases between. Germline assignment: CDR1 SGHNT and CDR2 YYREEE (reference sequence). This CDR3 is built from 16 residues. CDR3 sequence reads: CASSQGLGVSPYGYTF. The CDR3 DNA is TGTGCCAGCAGCCAGGGGCTAGGGGTATCGCCCTATGGCTACACCTTC.

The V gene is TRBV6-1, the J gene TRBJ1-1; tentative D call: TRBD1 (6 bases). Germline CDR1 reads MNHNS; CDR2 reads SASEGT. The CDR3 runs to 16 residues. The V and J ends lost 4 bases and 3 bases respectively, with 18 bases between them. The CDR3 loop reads CASSAALNRAYTEAFF. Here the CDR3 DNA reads TGTGCCAGCAGTGCGGCCCTAAACAGGGCGTACACTGAAGCTTTCTTT.

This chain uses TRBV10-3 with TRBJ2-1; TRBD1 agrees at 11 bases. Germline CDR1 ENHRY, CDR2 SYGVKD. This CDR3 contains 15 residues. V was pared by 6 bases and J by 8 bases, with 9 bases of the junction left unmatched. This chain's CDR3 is CAIRGRDRGTDEQFF. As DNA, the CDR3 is TGTGCCATCAGGGGGAGGGACAGGGGGACCGATGAGCAGTTCTTC.

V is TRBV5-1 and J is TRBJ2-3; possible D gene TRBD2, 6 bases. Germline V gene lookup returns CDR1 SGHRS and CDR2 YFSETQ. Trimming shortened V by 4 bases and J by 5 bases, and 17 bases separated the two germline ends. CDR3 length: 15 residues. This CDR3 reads CASSRDWGGGDTQYF. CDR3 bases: TGCGCCAGCAGCCGGGACTGGGGCGGTGGAGATACGCAGTATTTT.

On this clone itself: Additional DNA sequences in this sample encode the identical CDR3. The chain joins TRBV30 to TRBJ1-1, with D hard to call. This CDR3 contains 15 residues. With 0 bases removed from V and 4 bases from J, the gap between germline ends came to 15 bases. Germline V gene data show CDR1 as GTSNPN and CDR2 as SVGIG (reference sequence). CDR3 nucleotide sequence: TGTGCCTGGAGTGTATTCCAGACGGAGACCACTGAAGCTTTCTTT. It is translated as CAWSVFQTETTEAFF.

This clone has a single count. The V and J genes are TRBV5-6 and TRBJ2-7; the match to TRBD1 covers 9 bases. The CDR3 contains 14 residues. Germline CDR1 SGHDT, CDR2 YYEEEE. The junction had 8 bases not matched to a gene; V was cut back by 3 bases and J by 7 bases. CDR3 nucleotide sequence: TGTGCCAGCAGCTCGACAGGGGGGGTAGGAGAGCAGTACTTC. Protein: CASSSTGGVGEQYF. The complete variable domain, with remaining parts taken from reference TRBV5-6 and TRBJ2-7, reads DAGVTQSPTHLIKTRGQQVTLRCSPKSGHDTVSWYQQALGQGPQFIFQYYEEEERQRGNFPDRFSGHQFPNYSSELNVNALLLGDSALYLCASSSTGGVGEQYFGPGTRLTVT.

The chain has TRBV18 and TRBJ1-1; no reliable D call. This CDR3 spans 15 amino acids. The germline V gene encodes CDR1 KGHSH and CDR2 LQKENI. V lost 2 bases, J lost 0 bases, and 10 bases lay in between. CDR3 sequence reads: CASSPDSAMNTEAFF. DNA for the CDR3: TGTGCCAGCTCACCAGACTCGGCCATGAACACTGAAGCTTTCTTT.

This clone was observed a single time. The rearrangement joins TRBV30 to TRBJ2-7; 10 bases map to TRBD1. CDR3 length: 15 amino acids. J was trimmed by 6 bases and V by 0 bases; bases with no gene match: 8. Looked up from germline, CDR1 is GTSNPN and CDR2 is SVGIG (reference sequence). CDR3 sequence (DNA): TGTGCCTGGAGTGTAAAGGGACAGGGGATCGGCGAGCAGTACTTC. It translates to CAWSVKGQGIGEQYF.

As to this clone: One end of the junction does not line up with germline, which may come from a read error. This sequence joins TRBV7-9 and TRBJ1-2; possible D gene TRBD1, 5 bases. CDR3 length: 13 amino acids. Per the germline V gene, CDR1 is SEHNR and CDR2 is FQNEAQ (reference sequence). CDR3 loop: CSSSFTGNYGYTF. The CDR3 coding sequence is TGTTCCAGCAGCTTTACAGGAAACTATGGCTACACCTTC.

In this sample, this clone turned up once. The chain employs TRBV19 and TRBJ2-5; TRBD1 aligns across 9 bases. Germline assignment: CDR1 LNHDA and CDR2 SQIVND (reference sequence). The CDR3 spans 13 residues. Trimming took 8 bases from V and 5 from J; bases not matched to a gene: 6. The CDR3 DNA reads TGTGCCAGTCGGGACAGGGTAGCGGAGACCCAGTACTTC. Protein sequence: CASRDRVAETQYF.

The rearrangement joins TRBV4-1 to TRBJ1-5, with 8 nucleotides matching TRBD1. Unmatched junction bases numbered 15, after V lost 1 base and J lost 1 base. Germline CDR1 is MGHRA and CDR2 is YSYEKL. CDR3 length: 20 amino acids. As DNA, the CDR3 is TGCGCCAGCAGCCAAGGTGGATGGACAGGGCGGAGGTCGAGCAATCAGCCCCAGCATTTT. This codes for CASSQGGWTGRRSSNQPQHF.

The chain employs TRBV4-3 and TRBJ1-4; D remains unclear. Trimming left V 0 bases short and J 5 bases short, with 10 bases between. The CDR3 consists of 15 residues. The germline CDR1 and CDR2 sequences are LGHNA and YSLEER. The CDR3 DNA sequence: TGCGCCAGCAGCCAAGAACGGTGGAGGAATGAAAAACTGTTTTTT. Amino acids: CASSQERWRNEKLFF.

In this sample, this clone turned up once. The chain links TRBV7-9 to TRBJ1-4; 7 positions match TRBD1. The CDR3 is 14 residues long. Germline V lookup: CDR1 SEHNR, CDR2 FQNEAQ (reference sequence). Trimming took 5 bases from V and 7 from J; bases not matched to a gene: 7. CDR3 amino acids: CASSRQGLSEKLFF. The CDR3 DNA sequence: TGTGCCAGCAGCCGACAGGGATTGAGTGAAAAACTGTTTTTT.

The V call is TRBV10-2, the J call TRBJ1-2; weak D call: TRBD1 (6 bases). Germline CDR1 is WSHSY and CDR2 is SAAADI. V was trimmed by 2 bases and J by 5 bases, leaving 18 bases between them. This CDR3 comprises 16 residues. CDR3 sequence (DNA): TGCGCCAGCAGTGAGCCGGACAGTTGGGAAACGTATGGCTACACCTTC. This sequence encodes CASSEPDSWETYGYTF.

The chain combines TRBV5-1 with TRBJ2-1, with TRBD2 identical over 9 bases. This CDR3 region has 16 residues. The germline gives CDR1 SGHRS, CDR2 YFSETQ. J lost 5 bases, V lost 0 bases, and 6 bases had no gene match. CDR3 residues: CASSLVIAGGNNEQFF. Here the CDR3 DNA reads TGCGCCAGCAGCTTGGTGATTGCGGGGGGGAACAATGAGCAGTTCTTC.

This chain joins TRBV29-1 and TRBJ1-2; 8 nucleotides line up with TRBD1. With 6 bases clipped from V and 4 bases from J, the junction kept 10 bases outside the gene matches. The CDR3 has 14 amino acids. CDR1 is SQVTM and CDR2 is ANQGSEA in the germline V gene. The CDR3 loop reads CSVVRDRSAYGYTF. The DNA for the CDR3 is TGCAGCGTGGTCCGGGACAGGAGTGCCTATGGCTACACCTTC.

Here the CDR3 reads CASSFAGALGNTIYF. In nucleotides, the CDR3 is TGTGCCAGCAGCTTTGCAGGGGCTCTTGGAAACACCATATATTTT. J is TRBJ1-3 and V is TRBV7-8; D might be TRBD1 (6 bases). The CDR3 is 15 amino acids. Looked up from germline, CDR1 is SGHVS and CDR2 is FQNEAQ. The ends were cut back, 3 bases at V and 3 bases at J, with 12 bases in the middle.

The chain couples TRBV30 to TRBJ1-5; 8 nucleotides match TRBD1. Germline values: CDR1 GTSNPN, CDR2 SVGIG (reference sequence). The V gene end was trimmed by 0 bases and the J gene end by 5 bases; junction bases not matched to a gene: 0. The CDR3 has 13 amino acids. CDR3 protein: CAWSVQGDQPQHF. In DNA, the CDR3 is TGTGCCTGGAGTGTACAGGGGGATCAGCCCCAGCATTTT.

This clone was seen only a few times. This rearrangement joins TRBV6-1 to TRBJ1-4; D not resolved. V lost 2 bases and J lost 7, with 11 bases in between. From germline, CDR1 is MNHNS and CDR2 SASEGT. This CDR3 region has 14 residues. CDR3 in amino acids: CASSESGGSEKLFF. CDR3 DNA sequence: TGTGCCAGCAGTGAATCGGGTGGGAGTGAAAAACTGTTTTTT.